What follows are 3 T cell receptor beta chains derived from one specimen sequenced in a study of CD8+ T cells in alopecia areata (dated by TCRdb to the late 2010s). To prepare the library, the immunoSEQ multiplex PCR assay was applied. For TCR sequencing, RNA was extracted from every sample and reverse transcribed into cDNA to serve as template. TCRdb stores this immuneACCESS table with in-frame sequences only. Part of the clones is absent; in the studies checked, under half of the shortfall reflects unresolved V genes, and no reason is known for the rest. This sample lists about 210,000 clones; around three fifths were detected once. 4% to 4.5% of the sample belongs to the ten largest clones. Per the publication, the time point label means: more than three weeks on oral tofacitinib. This specimen's treatment or condition label, per the study, means: oral pan-JAK inhibitor, 5-10 mg twice daily. The sample was CD4+ T cells sorted from blood, taken at week 4, from a patient treated with tofacitinib. The receptors shown here come from a human donor with alopecia areata.

The chain combines TRBV5-1 with TRBJ2-2; 7 bases line up with TRBD1. The CDR3 is made up of 14 amino acids. The V and J ends lost 4 bases and 6 bases, in that order; junction bases with no gene match: 6. Germline assignment: CDR1 SGHRS and CDR2 YFSETQ. CDR3 coding DNA: TGCGCCAGCAGCGGGACAGTGGCTGCCGGGGAGCTGTTTTTT. It codes for CASSGTVAAGELFF. The variable domain in full, completed from reference TRBV5-1 and TRBJ2-2, reads KAGVTQTPRYLIKTRGQQVTLSCSPISGHRSVSWYQQTPGQGLQFLFEYFSETQRNKGNFPGRFSGRQFSNSRSEMNVSTLELGDSALYLCASSGTVAAGELFFGEGSRLTVL.

The rearrangement joins TRBV20-1 to TRBJ2-7, with D unresolved. Germline V gene data show CDR1 as DFQATT and CDR2 as SNEGSKA (reference sequence). Trimming took 4 bases from V and 7 from J, leaving 11 bases between them. The CDR3 length is 11 residues. The CDR3 nucleotides read TGCAGTGCTAATCTAGGGCGGGAGCAGTACTTC. Amino acid sequence: CSANLGREQYF.

This clone was seen a handful of times. The V and J genes are TRBV2 and TRBJ1-1; D is perhaps TRBD1 (6 bases). Germline V gene data show CDR1 as SNHLY and CDR2 as FYNNEI. CDR3 length: 14 amino acids. V was pared by 4 bases and J by 7 bases, with 16 bases between. CDR3 bases: TGTGCCAGCAGTGTAAATCCGGGGGCCTTTGAAGCTTTCTTT. Amino acids: CASSVNPGAFEAFF.